The next 2 T cell receptor beta chains were all read from a single sample in a study of identical twins. MiXCR was run by TCRdb on the 5' RACE reads, yielding one entry per CDR3 protein. Of some 500,000 distinct CDR3 sequences listed, approximately 15% are singletons. These sequences were also reported in another study, on yellow fever vaccine responses in identical twins.

The sample was CD4+ T cells sorted from blood. These receptors all come from a woman younger than 35 in good health.

The chain uses TRBV12-3 or TRBV12-4 and TRBJ2-3; no definite D call. This CDR3 has 13 amino acids. V lost 5 bases to trimming and J lost 4 bases, with 10 bases between them. The CDR3 nucleotides read TGTGCCAGCAGTGCGACCAGATCAGATACGCAGTATTTT. Residues: CASSATRSDTQYF.

The chain has TRBV19 and TRBJ1-1; D may be TRBD1 (5 bases). V was cut by 6 bases and J by 5 bases, with 13 bases left in between. The length of the CDR3 is 13 residues. The V gene's germline CDR1 is LNHDA and CDR2 SQIVND (reference sequence). The CDR3 spells CASRWAGRTEAFF. As DNA, the CDR3 is TGTGCCAGTAGATGGGCAGGGCGTACTGAAGCTTTCTTT.